This T cell receptor (beta chain) comes out of a study of blood T cells in healthy people across ages. Peripheral blood samples of 9.5 to 10 milliliters were drawn from each donor. Primers used in a second PCR of about 7 to 12 cycles were a sample-barcoded 5' primer and a J-beta primer mix. From the 5' RACE reads, TCRdb called clonotypes with MiXCR, one entry per CDR3 protein. The sample has about 1,400,000 distinct CDR3 sequences, 42% seen once. Trimming at V came to 8 bases and at J to 5 bases, leaving 10 bases not matched to a gene. Germline V gives CDR1 SQVTM, CDR2 ANQGSEA. The CDR3 runs to 13 residues. General observations from the study: Long-lived donors had more naive CD4+ cells and higher diversity than aged donors. One million T cells yielded diversity estimates that were considered underestimates.

Regarding this clonotype: Its antigen remains unknown.

The chain recombines TRBV29-1 with TRBJ1-1; 8 bases are shared with TRBD1. The origin of this receptor is a woman between 18 and 30 years old in good health. Sequencing input: blood. Here the CDR3 reads CSSKQGARTEAFF. CDR3 nucleotide sequence: TGCAGCTCGAAGCAGGGGGCGCGTACTGAAGCTTTCTTT.